Listed below are T cell receptor beta chains from one sample, sequenced in a study of shared clonotypes between healthy human individuals. The data were produced by immunoSEQ multiplex PCR, yet TCRdb's version contains in-frame clones alone and is incomplete. The table has some 2,400,000 clones, about 94% seen once. Sequencing used naive CD4+ T cells sorted from blood. These receptors all come from a man aged 18 to 35 in good health. CDR3s include the opening cysteine and the closing phenylalanine or tryptophan. Fields, in order: J gene, V gene, CDR3 protein.

TRBJ2-1 | TRBV6-4 | CASSAGTSQYNEQFF
TRBJ2-1 | TRBV2 | CASREDPGQGVWEQFF
TRBJ2-3 | TRBV5-6 | CASSLVDTQYF
TRBJ1-2 | TRBV30 | CAWSGPPRTF
TRBJ2-1 | TRBV6-1 | CASSEARLGTYNEQFF
TRBJ1-1 | TRBV6-1 | CASSEWRGNTEAFF
TRBJ2-7 | TRBV18 | CASSPQGGYEQYF
TRBJ1-5 | TRBV30 | CAWGMGANQPQHF
TRBJ2-5 | TRBV9 | CASSRTSGGQETQYF
TRBJ1-5 | TRBV28 | CASSTSMGYSNQPQHF
TRBJ2-1 | TRBV5-1 | CASSLTAARGNEQFF
TRBJ1-6 | TRBV9 | CASSVTGDGSPLHF
TRBJ2-7 | TRBV5-6 | CASSSVAGYEQYF
TRBJ1-5 | TRBV15 | CATSRGTSGQNQPQHF
TRBJ2-2 | TRBV7-2 | CASSWTGNTGELFF
TRBJ1-1 | TRBV2 | CASGEGRGKRNTEAFF
TRBJ1-2 | TRBV27 | CASSLRRPLYGYTF
TRBJ1-1 | TRBV7-2 | CASSLSRDNEAFF
TRBJ1-5 | TRBV30 | CAWRSQESGSNQPQHF
TRBJ1-1 | TRBV5-1 | CASSTTGGADTEAFF
TRBJ2-7 | TRBV2 | CASSWGPSYEQYF
TRBJ1-2 | TRBV5-4 | CASSLKITGSDGYTF
TRBJ1-1 | TRBV5-4 | CASSLESTQGVAEAFF
TRBJ1-1 | TRBV6-5 | CASSYSSRENTEAFF
TRBJ2-7 | TRBV19 | CASSVAANYEQYF
TRBJ1-4 | TRBV5-1 | CASSLEDRDEKLFF
TRBJ2-5 | TRBV11-2 | CASSLRSYQETQYF